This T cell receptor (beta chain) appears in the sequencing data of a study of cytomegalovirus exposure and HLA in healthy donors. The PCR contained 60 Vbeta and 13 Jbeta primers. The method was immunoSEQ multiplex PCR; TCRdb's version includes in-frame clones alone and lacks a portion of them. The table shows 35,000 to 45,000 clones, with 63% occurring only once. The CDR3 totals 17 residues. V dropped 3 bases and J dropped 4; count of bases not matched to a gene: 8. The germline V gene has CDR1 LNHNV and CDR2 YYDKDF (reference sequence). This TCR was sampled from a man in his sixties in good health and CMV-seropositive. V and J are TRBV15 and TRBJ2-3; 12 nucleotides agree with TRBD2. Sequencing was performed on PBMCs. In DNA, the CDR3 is TGTGCCACCAGCAGTCCCGGGACTAGCGGGTCCCCAGATACGCAGTATTTT. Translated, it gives CATSSPGTSGSPDTQYF.